The entry below gives a single TCR beta chain sequence along with its context. The PCR made use of 60 Vbeta and 13 Jbeta primers. Produced via immunoSEQ multiplex PCR; TCRdb's table is partial and in-frame only. Counted here are more than 110,000 clones, about three quarters occurring once; the ten biggest clones make up 1.5% to 2%. This entry comes from a study of cytomegalovirus exposure and HLA in healthy donors. All donors participated as healthy donors of bone marrow. The V gene's germline CDR1 is SNHLY and CDR2 FYNNEI. Trimming took 7 bases from V and 0 from J; bases not matched to a gene: 4. The CDR3 sequence is 14 residues long.

This receptor was obtained from a woman aged 25 to 39 in good health and CMV-seronegative. The sample was PBMCs. The chain carries TRBV2 and TRBJ2-3; the match to TRBD1 covers 7 bases. CDR3 nucleotides: TGTGCCAGCATAGAGGGACAGAGCACAGATACGCAGTATTTT. Translated: CASIEGQSTDTQYF.